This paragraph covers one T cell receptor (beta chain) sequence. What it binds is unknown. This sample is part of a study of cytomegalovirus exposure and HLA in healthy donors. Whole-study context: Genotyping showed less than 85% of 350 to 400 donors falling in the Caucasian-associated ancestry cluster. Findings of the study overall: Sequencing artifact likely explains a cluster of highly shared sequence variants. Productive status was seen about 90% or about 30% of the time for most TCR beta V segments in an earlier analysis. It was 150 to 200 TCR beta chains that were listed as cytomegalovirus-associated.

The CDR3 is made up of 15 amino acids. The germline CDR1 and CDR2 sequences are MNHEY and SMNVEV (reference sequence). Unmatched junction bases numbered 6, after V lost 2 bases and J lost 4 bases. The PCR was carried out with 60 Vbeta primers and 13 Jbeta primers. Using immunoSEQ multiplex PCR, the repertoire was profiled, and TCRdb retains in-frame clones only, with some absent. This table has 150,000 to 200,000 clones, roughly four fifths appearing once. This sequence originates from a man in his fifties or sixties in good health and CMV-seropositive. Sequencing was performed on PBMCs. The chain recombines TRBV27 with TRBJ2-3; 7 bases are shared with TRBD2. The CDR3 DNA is TGTGCCAGCAGTTTAGGACTAACTAGCGCAGATACGCAGTATTTT. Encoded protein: CASSLGLTSADTQYF.